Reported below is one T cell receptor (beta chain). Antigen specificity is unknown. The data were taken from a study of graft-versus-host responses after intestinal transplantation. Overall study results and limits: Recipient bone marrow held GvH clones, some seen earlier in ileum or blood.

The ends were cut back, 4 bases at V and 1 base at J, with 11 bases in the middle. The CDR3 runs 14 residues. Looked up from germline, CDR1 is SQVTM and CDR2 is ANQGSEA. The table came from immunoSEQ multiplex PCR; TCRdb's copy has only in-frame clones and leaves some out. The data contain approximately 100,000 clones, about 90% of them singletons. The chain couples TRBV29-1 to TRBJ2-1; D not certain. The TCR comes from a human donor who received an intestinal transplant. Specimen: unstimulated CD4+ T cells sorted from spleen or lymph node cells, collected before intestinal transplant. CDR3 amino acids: CSVVYSRSYNEQFF. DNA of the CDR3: TGCAGCGTTGTTTACTCGAGGTCCTACAATGAGCAGTTCTTC.